This passage covers 32 T cell receptor beta chains from one sample sequenced in a study of molecular identifiers for immune sequencing clone quantification. TCRdb reprocessed the PCR reads via MiXCR and lists one record per CDR3 protein. The sample has 40,000 to 65,000 distinct CDR3 sequences; roughly a third are singletons. Sequenced: naive CD8+ T cells from blood, with Jurkat cell RNA spiked in. This sample's subset: FACS-sorted CD8+CD4-CCR7+CD45RA+ naive T cells. The receptors stem from a human donor in good health. Some libraries in this study had Jurkat cell RNA spiked in.

With respect to this clonotype: This may come from a read error, since a much larger clone is one base off. The chain is built from TRBV28 and TRBJ1-6, with TRBD1 as a possible D gene (5 bases). Germline V gives CDR1 MDHEN, CDR2 SYDVKM. Trimming removed 6 bases from V and 2 bases from J, with 11 bases in between. This CDR3 is 15 amino acids long. The CDR3 DNA follows: TGTGCCAGCAGCTCGACAGAGACCTATAATTCACCCCTCCACTTT. Translation: CASSSTETYNSPLHF.

A note on this clonotype: A read error may be the cause here, since a much bigger clone is one base away. V gene TRBV4-1 combines with J gene TRBJ2-1; TRBD1 matches 7 bases. V lost 4 bases, J lost 8 bases, and 14 bases stayed unmatched. Germline assignment: CDR1 MGHRA and CDR2 YSYEKL. The CDR3 has 16 amino acids. CDR3 DNA sequence: TGCGCCAGCAGCCTTACGATTGGGCTCAGGGGGTATGAGCAGTTCTTC. It specifies CASSLTIGLRGYEQFF.

This clonotype was seen a few times. The chain employs TRBV4-2 and TRBJ2-7; 7 positions match TRBD2. The germline gives CDR1 LGHNA, CDR2 YNFKEQ. The CDR3 sequence is 15 residues long. J gave up 5 bases and V 1 base, and 8 bases lay outside the gene matches. CDR3 region: CASSQASLREDEQYF. The CDR3, as DNA: TGTGCCAGCAGCCAAGCCTCTCTCCGGGAGGACGAGCAGTACTTC.

Points on this clonotype: Since the CDR3 does not end with the conserved phenylalanine or tryptophan, this likely comes from a read error. This chain links TRBV20-1 with TRBJ1-2; D gene unclear. The CDR3 is 13 residues long. CDR1 is DFQATT, CDR2 SNEGSKA, per germline (reference sequence). V gave up 0 bases and J gave up 4 bases, with 9 bases separating them. CDR3: CSARDPDIYGYTI. CDR3 coding DNA: TGCAGTGCTAGAGATCCTGATATCTATGGCTACACCATC.

The chain recombines TRBV7-9 with TRBJ1-1; 7 bases are a match to TRBD1. V gave up 7 bases and J gave up 11 bases; unmatched junction bases: 7. This CDR3 has 11 residues. Germline-derived CDR1 and CDR2 are SEHNR and FQNEAQ (reference sequence). The CDR3 loop is CASNSGQDAFF. The DNA of the CDR3 is TGTGCCAGCAACTCCGGACAGGACGCTTTCTTT.

A few counts support this clonotype. V gene TRBV6-5 combines with J gene TRBJ1-6, with 11 bases aligning to TRBD1. The germline V gene has CDR1 MNHEY and CDR2 SVGAGI. The CDR3 runs 15 residues. Trimming took 4 bases from V and 8 from J; bases not matched to a gene: 4. The CDR3 coding sequence is TGTGCCAGCAGTTCGGGACAGGGGGAAGATTCACCCCTCCACTTT. This sequence encodes CASSSGQGEDSPLHF.

As concerns this clonotype: A read error may explain this, as a much larger clone is one base away. V usage is TRBV4-3 and J usage is TRBJ1-1, with a weak D call TRBD1 (5 bases). The CDR3 runs to 15 residues. CDR1 is LGHNA and CDR2 is YSLEER in the germline V gene. CDR3 DNA: TGCGCCAGCAGCCATCAGACTTCTGGGGGGACTGAAGCTTCCTTT. It specifies CASSHQTSGGTEASF.

The J gene is TRBJ2-7, the V gene TRBV28; D possibly corresponds to TRBD2 (6 bases). The ends were cut back, 6 bases at V and 2 bases at J, with 23 bases in the middle. This CDR3 region has 17 residues. Germline values: CDR1 MDHEN, CDR2 SYDVKM. The CDR3 spells CASSAISGLRSPYEQYF. CDR3 nucleotide sequence: TGTGCCAGCAGCGCAATATCGGGACTTCGGAGCCCCTACGAGCAGTACTTC.

Worth noting for this clonotype: This may come from a read error, since a much larger clone is one base off. The chain has TRBV20-1 and TRBJ2-5; D possibly uses TRBD1 or TRBD2 (6 bases each). CDR1 is DFQATT and CDR2 is SNEGSKA in the germline V gene (reference sequence). This CDR3 region has 14 residues. As DNA, the CDR3 is TGCAGTGCCGGAGGGGGAGCGGGCCAAGAGACCCAGTCCTTC. Its translation is CSAGGGAGQETQSF.

Notes on this clonotype: A much larger clone differs from this one at a single base, so this may be a read error. The genes are TRBV29-1 and TRBJ2-2; TRBD1 agrees at 7 bases. V shed 8 bases and J 5 bases; nucleotides not matched to a gene: 5. This CDR3 comprises 12 residues. In germline, CDR1 is SQVTM, CDR2 ANQGSEA. The CDR3: CSLGQRTGELFF. The CDR3 DNA follows: TGCAGCTTGGGACAGAGGACCGGGGAGCTGTTTTTT.

This clonotype was detected only once. With a much larger clone just one base away, this may be a read error. The CDR3 loop reads CASSRGYANELLF. CDR3 nucleotide sequence: TGTGCCAGCAGCCGTGGCTATGCCAATGAGCTGCTCTTC. The V gene is TRBV12-3 or TRBV12-4, the J gene TRBJ2-1; D gene unclear. The length of the CDR3 is 13 residues.

As for this clonotype: This sequence may be a read error, since a much larger clone differs from it by one base. The rearrangement joins TRBV7-8 to TRBJ2-3; D is perhaps TRBD2 (6 bases). Germline lookup yields CDR1 SGHVS and CDR2 FQNEAQ. The CDR3 covers 12 residues. CDR3 in DNA: TGTGCCAGCAGCTGGACTACAGATACGCAGAATTTT. It yields the protein CASSWTTDTQNF.

The chain uses TRBV9 and TRBJ2-7; possibly TRBD2 for D (5 bases). The germline CDR1 and CDR2 sequences are SGDLS and YYNGEE. The V end lost 0 bases, the J end lost 2 bases, and 12 bases lay between the germline ends. The CDR3 runs to 15 residues. The CDR3 DNA reads TGTGCCAGCAGCGTAGGTCCCGGGGAAACCTACGAGCAGTACTTC. Protein product: CASSVGPGETYEQYF.

The rearrangement uses TRBV24-1 and TRBJ2-3; 7 nucleotides align to TRBD1. V lost 4 bases to trimming and J lost 4 bases; unmatched junction nucleotides: 13. The CDR3 runs to 17 residues. Germline assignment: CDR1 KGHDR and CDR2 SFDVKD. The CDR3 DNA reads as TGTGCCACCAGTGACAGTTTTGGGGGACAGACACCAGATACGCAGTATTTT. Translation: CATSDSFGGQTPDTQYF.

Details on this clonotype: Given a much more abundant clone one base away, this may be a read error. V is TRBV20-1 and J is TRBJ2-7; 8 bases fit TRBD1. There are 12 residues in the CDR3. The V segment lost 0 bases and the J segment 6 bases; nucleotides outside the gene matches: 1. In germline, CDR1 is DFQATT, CDR2 SNEGSKA (reference sequence). The CDR3 sequence is CSARDRGLEQYF. CDR3 DNA sequence: TGCAGTGCTAGAGACAGGGGGCTCGAGCAGTACTTC.

Turning to this clonotype: Given the absence of the conserved phenylalanine or tryptophan at the CDR3 end, a read error is likely. The chain couples TRBV12-3 or TRBV12-4 to TRBJ2-5; 8 bases are shared with TRBD1. Trimming cost V 2 bases and J 5 bases; bases outside gene matches: 4. This CDR3 contains 14 residues. This chain's CDR3 is CASSLRTGLETQYL. CDR3 DNA sequence: TGTGCCAGCAGTTTACGGACAGGGTTGGAGACCCAGTACCTC.

Concerning this clonotype: A much larger clone is a single base away; this may be a read error. The chain couples TRBV2 to TRBJ1-5, with a tentative D call TRBD1 (5 bases). The CDR3 runs to 14 residues. Germline CDR1 SNHLY, CDR2 FYNNEI. CDR3 nucleotides: TGTGCCAGCAGTGGAACGGGGGGGAGTCAGCCCCAGCAATTT. This gives the protein CASSGTGGSQPQQF.

V gene TRBV6-2 or TRBV6-3 combines with J gene TRBJ2-5, with TRBD1 matching over 8 bases. Germline V gives CDR1 MNHEY, CDR2 SVGEGT. The CDR3 covers 13 residues. V was pared by 6 bases and J by 3 bases, with 3 bases of the junction left unmatched. The CDR3 coding sequence is TGTGCCAGCAGGCCGACAGGGGAAGAGACCCAGTACTTC. Translated: CASRPTGEETQYF.

This clonotype appeared a few times. J is TRBJ1-2 and V is TRBV14; the D gene is possibly TRBD1 (6 bases). Germline loops: CDR1 SGHDN, CDR2 FVKESK. Trimming took 0 bases from V and 3 from J, leaving 20 bases between them. The CDR3 runs 18 residues. In DNA, the CDR3 is TGTGCCAGCAGCCAAGACCTTAGACAGGACTCTTACTACTATGGCTACACCTTC. Its protein is CASSQDLRQDSYYYGYTF.

The rearrangement links TRBV4-2 to TRBJ2-3; no reliable D call. The V and J ends lost 5 bases and 0 bases respectively, with 6 bases between them. The length of the CDR3 is 13 residues. From germline, CDR1 is LGHNA and CDR2 YNFKEQ. CDR3 nucleotide sequence: TGTGCCAGCAGCGGTACTAGCACAGATACGCAGTATTTT. The encoded protein is CASSGTSTDTQYF.

Points on this clonotype: A much more abundant neighbour one base away suggests this may be a read error. This chain links TRBV6-6 with TRBJ2-5; D uncertain. The CDR3 covers 12 residues. The germline V gene has CDR1 MNHNY and CDR2 SVGAGI (reference sequence). The CDR3 loop is CASCYRPETQYF. The CDR3, as DNA: TGTGCCAGCTGTTATCGGCCAGAGACCCAGTACTTC.

This clonotype was counted only a few times. V usage is TRBV6-2 or TRBV6-3 and J usage is TRBJ2-7, with TRBD2 as a possible D gene (6 bases). This CDR3 comprises 15 residues. V lost 5 bases and J 0 bases, leaving 14 bases between the germline ends. CDR1 is MNHEY, CDR2 SVGEGT, per germline. CDR3 coding DNA: TGTGCCAGCAGTCCGGGACTCCTGAGCTCCTACGAGCAGTACTTC. Protein: CASSPGLLSSYEQYF.

In regard to this clonotype: A junction end diverges from the germline sequence, so it may reflect a read error. The J gene is TRBJ2-1, the V gene TRBV7-3; 8 bases line up with TRBD1. The CDR3 runs to 16 residues. The germline gives CDR1 SGHTA, CDR2 FQGTGA. The CDR3 DNA sequence: TGTGCCAGCAGCTTAGAAGGACAGGGCTCCAACAATGAGCAGTTCTTC. Amino acid sequence: CASSLEGQGSNNEQFF.

This clonotype was seen a handful of times. DNA for the CDR3: TGCAGTGCTAGTGTCCCCGAGGGGCAGCCCCAGCATTTT. This translates into CSASVPEGQPQHF. The chain joins TRBV20-1 to TRBJ1-5, with D tentatively TRBD1 (5 bases). V was pared by 3 bases and J by 7 bases, with 13 bases between. The germline CDR1 and CDR2 sequences are DFQATT and SNEGSKA (reference sequence). This CDR3 contains 13 residues.

This clonotype was recorded many times. CDR3 sequence (DNA): TGTGCCAGCATCAGGACAGGGGGGACAGATACGCAGTATTTT. Its translation is CASIRTGGTDTQYF. The rearrangement links TRBV6-6 to TRBJ2-3; 10 bases agree with TRBD1. J gave up 3 bases and V 7 bases, and 4 bases lay outside the gene matches. This CDR3 has 14 amino acids. CDR1 is MNHNY, CDR2 SVGAGI, per germline (reference sequence).

Only a few counts were recorded for this clonotype. J is TRBJ2-1 and V is TRBV11-2, with a possible D match to TRBD2 (6 bases). The CDR3 loop spans 14 amino acids. V dropped 3 bases and J dropped 7 bases, with 13 bases sitting between them. Germline lookup yields CDR1 SGHAT and CDR2 FQNNGV. The CDR3 bases are TGTGCCAGCAGCTTTAGCCCAGGAGGGAATGAGCAGTTCTTC. Protein: CASSFSPGGNEQFF. Using reference TRBV11-2 and TRBJ2-1 for the parts outside the CDR3, the full variable domain is EAGVAQSPRYKIIEKRQSVAFWCNPISGHATLYWYQQILGQGPKLLIQFQNNGVVDDSQLPKDRFSAERLKGVDSTLKIQPAKLEDSAVYLCASSFSPGGNEQFFGPGTRLTVL.

The chain has TRBV10-3 and TRBJ2-5; D call uncertain. V dropped 0 bases and J dropped 5 bases, with 10 bases sitting between them. The germline V gene encodes CDR1 ENHRY and CDR2 SYGVKD. The CDR3 spans 14 residues. The CDR3 is CAISESQEPETQYF. DNA for the CDR3: TGTGCCATCAGTGAGTCGCAGGAGCCGGAGACCCAGTACTTC.

About this clonotype: Since the CDR3 does not end with the conserved phenylalanine or tryptophan, this likely comes from a read error. The rearrangement links TRBV6-2 or TRBV6-3 to TRBJ2-6; no firm D call. Trimming stripped 4 bases from V and 12 bases from J, with 16 bases between. Germline V gene data show CDR1 as MNHEY and CDR2 as SVGEGT. The CDR3 has 14 amino acids. CDR3 nucleotides: TGTGCCAGCAGTTTTTACCTTCACGGACCCGTCCTGACTATC. This codes for CASSFYLHGPVLTI.

As concerns this clonotype: Since a much larger clone is just one base distant, this may be a read error. The chain has TRBV12-3 or TRBV12-4 and TRBJ2-7; D is uncertain. The CDR3 is 11 amino acids. The CDR3, as DNA: TGTGCCACCTCGGGTGGATACGAGCAGTGCTTC. Translation gives CATSGGYEQCF.

By proportion, this clonotype is medium-sized. In DNA form, the CDR3 reads TGTGCCAGCAGTACGGGAGGCTACGAGCAGTACTTC. It specifies CASSTGGYEQYF. V gene TRBV28 combines with J gene TRBJ2-7, with 7 positions matching TRBD2. CDR1 and CDR2 (germline): MDHEN, SYDVKM. There are 12 residues in the CDR3. After removal of 5 bases from V and 3 bases from J, the junction contained 1 base not matched to a gene.

Relative to its sample, this clonotype is medium-sized. The chain combines TRBV7-2 with TRBJ2-7; maybe TRBD2 (5 bases). V lost 6 bases and J 0 bases, leaving 12 bases between the germline ends. The CDR3 consists of 14 residues. Germline V gives CDR1 SGHTA, CDR2 FQGNSA. The CDR3: CASSPVRGSYEQYF. The CDR3 bases are TGTGCCAGCAGTCCTGTCCGGGGCTCCTACGAGCAGTACTTC.

This clonotype was picked up a small number of times. CDR3 amino acids: CASSLTSGQSYEQYF. CDR3 DNA sequence: TGTGCCAGCAGCTTAACATCTGGACAGAGCTACGAGCAGTACTTC. V gene TRBV7-9 combines with J gene TRBJ2-7, with D perhaps TRBD1 (6 bases). Per germline, CDR1 SEHNR and CDR2 FQNEAQ (reference sequence). CDR3 length: 15 residues. Trimming left V 2 bases short and J 3 bases short, with 14 bases between.